A single sample gave rise to the 19 T cell receptor beta chains below, sequenced in a study of blood T cell repertoires in COVID-19. The method was immunoSEQ multiplex PCR; TCRdb's version includes in-frame clones alone and lacks a portion of them. The sample lists about 160,000 clones, around 92% seen once, with approximately 5% in the top ten. Sequences were obtained from peripheral blood. Receptors were obtained from a man aged 25-45 years with COVID-19, enrolled during active disease.

The V call is TRBV5-1, the J call TRBJ2-1, with 11 bases matching TRBD2. Germline-derived CDR1 and CDR2 are SGHRS and YFSETQ. Germline trimming cut 2 bases from V and 5 bases from J; bases unmatched to any gene: 6. CDR3 length: 16 amino acids. The CDR3 spells CASSLPTSGGHNEQFF. The CDR3, as DNA: TGCGCCAGCAGCTTACCAACTAGCGGGGGACACAATGAGCAGTTCTTC.

The chain is built from TRBV12-3 or TRBV12-4 and TRBJ1-4; tentative D call: TRBD1 (5 bases). This CDR3 region has 12 residues. Trimming pared 8 bases from V and 7 bases from J, leaving 11 bases between. This chain's CDR3 is CASRRGGEKLFF. For the CDR3, the DNA is TGTGCCAGCCGGAGGGGCGGTGAAAAACTGTTTTTT.

In this sample, this clone turned up once. V is TRBV4-3 and J is TRBJ1-2; the D gene is possibly TRBD1 (6 bases). V was clipped by 0 bases and J by 1 base, with 18 bases between them. Germline V lookup: CDR1 LGHNA, CDR2 YSLEER. CDR3 size: 18 residues. CDR3 sequence: CASSQDLSGAALNYGYTF. CDR3 DNA: TGCGCCAGCAGCCAAGATTTATCAGGGGCCGCCCTTAACTATGGCTACACCTTC.

V gene TRBV27 combines with J gene TRBJ1-2; 7 nucleotides agree with TRBD1. With V trimmed by 2 bases and J by 8 bases, 8 bases remained unmatched. This CDR3 has 14 residues. Germline CDR1 MNHEY, CDR2 SMNVEV (reference sequence). In DNA, the CDR3 is TGTGCCAGCAGTTTAGACAGGGAGAGGGAAGGCTACACCTTC. Amino acids: CASSLDREREGYTF.

The V and J genes are TRBV28 and TRBJ2-1, with D uncertain. Germline V CDR1 and CDR2: MDHEN, SYDVKM. CDR3 length: 13 amino acids. Between the trimmed V and J ends, which lost 6 bases and 2 bases, there was a span of 8 bases. CDR3: CASRARPYNEQFF. DNA of the CDR3: TGTGCCAGCAGAGCTCGCCCCTACAATGAGCAGTTCTTC.

The CDR3 sequence: CASSYWGDRGLGGYTF. The DNA for the CDR3 is TGTGCCAGCAGTTACTGGGGCGACAGGGGGCTGGGAGGCTACACCTTC. This chain uses TRBV6-6 with TRBJ1-2; 10 positions agree with TRBD1. CDR3 size: 16 residues. Trimming cost V 1 base and J 8 bases; bases outside gene matches: 10. The V gene's germline CDR1 is MNHNY and CDR2 SVGAGI (reference sequence).

The rearrangement links TRBV4-2 to TRBJ2-1; no definite D call. CDR1 is LGHNA, CDR2 YNFKEQ, per germline. CDR3 length: 12 amino acids. V shed 3 bases and J shed 9 bases, with 9 bases lying between them. CDR3 DNA: TGTGCCAGCAGCCACCAGCGTAGTGAGCAGTTCTTC. Its protein product is CASSHQRSEQFF.

The chain uses TRBV12-3 or TRBV12-4 and TRBJ2-7; 8 nucleotides line up with TRBD2. The CDR3 has 13 residues. V gave up 6 bases and J gave up 4 bases; unmatched junction bases: 5. The CDR3 spells CASRSGSVYEQYF. As DNA, the CDR3 is TGTGCCAGCAGGAGCGGGAGTGTGTACGAGCAGTACTTC.

This sequence joins TRBV7-6 and TRBJ2-7, with a possible D match to TRBD2 (5 bases). The CDR3 extends over 15 amino acids. In germline, CDR1 is SGHVS, CDR2 FNYEAQ. The ends were cut back, 2 bases at V and 0 bases at J, with 11 bases in the middle. The CDR3 DNA follows: TGTGCCAGCAGCTTAAGTGCGGGCCTCTCCTACGAGCAGTACTTC. Translated: CASSLSAGLSYEQYF.

The V call is TRBV19, the J call TRBJ1-1, with 9 bases that match TRBD1. V shed 6 bases and J 5 bases; nucleotides not matched to a gene: 7. CDR3 length: 14 residues. The germline gives CDR1 LNHDA, CDR2 SQIVND (reference sequence). The CDR3 here is CASSHGTGRTEAFF. For the CDR3, the DNA is TGTGCCAGTAGCCATGGGACAGGGAGAACTGAAGCTTTCTTT.

The CDR3 here is CASMGPYEQYF. The CDR3 DNA reads as TGTGCCAGCATGGGCCCTTACGAGCAGTACTTC. J is TRBJ2-7 and V is TRBV2; D is ambiguous. With 7 bases removed from V and 4 bases from J, the gap between germline ends came to 8 bases. CDR1 and CDR2 from the germline V gene are SNHLY and FYNNEI. CDR3 length equals 11 residues.

The gene calls are TRBV28 and TRBJ1-5, with 8 bases lining up with TRBD1. The CDR3 contains 15 residues. The junction had 5 bases not matched to a gene; V was cut back by 5 bases and J by 2 bases. CDR1 is MDHEN and CDR2 is SYDVKM in the germline V gene. CDR3 protein: CASSGQGLGNQPQHF. The CDR3, as DNA: TGTGCCAGCAGTGGACAGGGATTAGGCAATCAGCCCCAGCATTTT. The full variable domain, rest sourced from reference TRBV28 and TRBJ1-5, is DVKVTQSSRYLVKRTGEKVFLECVQDMDHENMFWYRQDPGLGLRLIYFSYDVKMKEKGDIPEGYSVSREKKERFSLILESASTNQTSMYLCASSGQGLGNQPQHFGDGTRLSIL.

The rearrangement joins TRBV7-2 to TRBJ2-7, with D possibly TRBD1 on 6 matching bases. The germline V and J ends were trimmed by 1 base and 2 bases, with 9 bases remaining between them. The length of the CDR3 is 14 residues. Germline lookup yields CDR1 SGHTA and CDR2 FQGNSA. CDR3 DNA: TGTGCCAGCAGCTTAGTGACAGGCACCTACGAGCAGTACTTC. As protein: CASSLVTGTYEQYF.

The rearrangement links TRBV4-3 to TRBJ1-6; the D gene is possibly TRBD1 (6 bases). CDR1 is LGHNA, CDR2 YSLEER, per germline. The CDR3 spans 17 residues. V was clipped by 0 bases and J by 0 bases, with 9 bases between them. CDR3 in amino acids: CASSQDWDTSYNSPLHF. CDR3 sequence (DNA): TGCGCCAGCAGCCAAGATTGGGACACCTCCTATAATTCACCCCTCCACTTT.

V usage is TRBV9 and J usage is TRBJ1-1; tentatively, D is TRBD1 (6 bases). Trimming cost V 4 bases and J 7 bases, with 11 bases left between them. CDR1 SGDLS and CDR2 YYNGEE come from the germline V gene. CDR3 length equals 12 residues. The CDR3 loop reads CASSPGTIEAFF. In nucleotides, the CDR3 is TGTGCCAGCAGCCCAGGGACAATTGAAGCTTTCTTT.

The J gene is TRBJ2-5, the V gene TRBV7-2, with D uncertain. With 3 bases removed from V and 4 bases from J, the gap between germline ends came to 12 bases. The V gene's germline CDR1 is SGHTA and CDR2 FQGNSA. The CDR3 spans 14 residues. The CDR3 DNA is TGTGCCAGCAGCTTCAAGTATTTCGGAGAGACCCAGTACTTC. This encodes CASSFKYFGETQYF. Full variable domain (outside the CDR3, taken from reference TRBV7-2 and TRBJ2-5): GAGVSQSPSNKVTEKGKDVELRCDPISGHTALYWYRQSLGQGLEFLIYFQGNSAPDKSGLPSDRFSAERTGGSVSTLTIQRTQQEDSAVYLCASSFKYFGETQYFGPGTRLLVL.

The chain links TRBV27 to TRBJ2-7, with D maybe TRBD2 (5 bases). V dropped 7 bases and J dropped 4 bases, with 14 bases sitting between them. Germline V gene lookup returns CDR1 MNHEY and CDR2 SMNVEV (reference sequence). This CDR3 has 13 residues. The CDR3 spells CASTSGTQYEQYF. As DNA, the CDR3 is TGTGCCAGCACCTCGGGAACCCAATACGAGCAGTACTTC.

This clone came up once. The chain links TRBV5-1 to TRBJ2-2; 11 bases are a match to TRBD2. The CDR3 totals 17 residues. The germline V gene has CDR1 SGHRS and CDR2 YFSETQ. Germline trimming cut 3 bases from V and 7 bases from J; bases unmatched to any gene: 11. The CDR3 here is CASSSGGLADLSGELFF. DNA for the CDR3: TGCGCCAGCAGCTCCGGGGGACTAGCGGATTTGAGCGGGGAGCTGTTTTTT.

This chain uses TRBV11-2 with TRBJ2-1, with 10 bases matching TRBD1. The J segment lost 0 bases and the V segment lost 6 bases, leaving 11 bases of the junction unmatched. Germline values: CDR1 SGHAT, CDR2 FQNNGV. There are 18 residues in the CDR3. CDR3 loop: CASSQIPGQGSSYNEQFF. The CDR3 DNA reads as TGTGCCAGCAGTCAAATTCCGGGACAGGGGAGCTCCTACAATGAGCAGTTCTTC.